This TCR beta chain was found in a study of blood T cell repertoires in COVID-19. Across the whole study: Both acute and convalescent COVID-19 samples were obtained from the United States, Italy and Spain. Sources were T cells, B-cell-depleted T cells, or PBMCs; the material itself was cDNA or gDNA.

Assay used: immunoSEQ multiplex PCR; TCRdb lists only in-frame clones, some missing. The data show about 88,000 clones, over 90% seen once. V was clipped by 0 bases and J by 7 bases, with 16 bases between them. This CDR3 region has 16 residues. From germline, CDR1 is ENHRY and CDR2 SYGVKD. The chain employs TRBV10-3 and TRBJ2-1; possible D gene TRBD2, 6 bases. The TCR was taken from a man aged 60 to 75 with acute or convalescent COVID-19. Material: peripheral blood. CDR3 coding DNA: TGTGCCATCAGTGAGTCGATGGGGGAGGAGGGTAATGAGCAGTTCTTC. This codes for CAISESMGEEGNEQFF.